These T cell receptor beta chains were read from a single sample in a study of metastatic and nonmetastatic thyroid tumors. TCRdb reprocessed the PCR reads using MiXCR. The data show about 28,000 clones, with 15% to 20% seen just once and roughly 4.7% held by the top ten. Sequenced: blood. The receptors come from a female donor with papillary thyroid cancer or a benign thyroid nodule (not recorded which). Some clones in this sample may be carry-over from other donors' samples. Both conserved end residues are part of each CDR3. The order of the fields is V gene, CDR3 protein.

v_call: TRBV2; cdr3_aa: CASRGQASGNTIYF
v_call: TRBV25-1; cdr3_aa: CASSESGRAQYEQYF
v_call: TRBV20-1; cdr3_aa: CSTQGGRGQTYEQYF
v_call: TRBV10-1; cdr3_aa: CASSDILAGDEQYF
v_call: TRBV19; cdr3_aa: CASHSRGSVSYEQYF
v_call: TRBV6-5; cdr3_aa: CASSVIPIGSGNTIYF
v_call: TRBV11-2; cdr3_aa: CASSLQARTGGADTQYF
v_call: TRBV30; cdr3_aa: CAWGEDASLGYTF
v_call: TRBV12-3/TRBV12-4; cdr3_aa: CASSARYDRDFGNTIYF
v_call: TRBV6-1; cdr3_aa: CASGGQTYEQYF
v_call: TRBV7-8; cdr3_aa: CASSFLDRGAGYTF
v_call: TRBV20-1; cdr3_aa: CSASDSGAITEAFF
v_call: TRBV6-2/TRBV6-3; cdr3_aa: CASSYFPGADGYTF
v_call: TRBV11-1; cdr3_aa: CASSLANLPTDTQYF
v_call: TRBV6-2/TRBV6-3; cdr3_aa: CASRPERRRGSIYEQYF
v_call: TRBV30; cdr3_aa: CAWVRDLRGYTF
v_call: TRBV19; cdr3_aa: CASSMPSGQGSDNDQFF
v_call: TRBV7-8; cdr3_aa: CASSPGNSYEQYF
v_call: TRBV29-1; cdr3_aa: CSVSGQLHGYTF
v_call: TRBV11-2; cdr3_aa: CASSSVHSPLHF
v_call: TRBV20-1; cdr3_aa: CSAPGLRSCEQYF
v_call: TRBV2; cdr3_aa: CASFESVWADTF
v_call: TRBV6-1; cdr3_aa: CASTLRTGGDGYTF
v_call: TRBV7-8; cdr3_aa: CASSLLAGFSGANVLTF
v_call: TRBV7-2; cdr3_aa: CASRSAPPPDTQYF
v_call: TRBV5-8; cdr3_aa: CAQPVASDGYGYTF
v_call: TRBV5-5; cdr3_aa: CASSLLGETQYF
v_call: TRBV28; cdr3_aa: CASEGSAGGGTQYF
v_call: TRBV28; cdr3_aa: CASSPLGGRGYEQYF
v_call: TRBV15; cdr3_aa: CATSTGISYEQYF
v_call: TRBV5-4; cdr3_aa: CASRLAGLVETQYF
v_call: TRBV5-1; cdr3_aa: CASSLVLGGIPLGYTF
v_call: TRBV11-3; cdr3_aa: CASSPRGRNGELFF
v_call: TRBV6-1; cdr3_aa: CASQPEGGVEAFF
v_call: TRBV2; cdr3_aa: CASNESPVVNYGYTF
v_call: TRBV30; cdr3_aa: CAWSNDILGGNQPQHF
v_call: TRBV11-1; cdr3_aa: CASSLAPGPGHYGYTF
v_call: TRBV19; cdr3_aa: CASSTDAGWPSGSYEQYF
v_call: TRBV19; cdr3_aa: CASSTFNKGLSGANVLTF